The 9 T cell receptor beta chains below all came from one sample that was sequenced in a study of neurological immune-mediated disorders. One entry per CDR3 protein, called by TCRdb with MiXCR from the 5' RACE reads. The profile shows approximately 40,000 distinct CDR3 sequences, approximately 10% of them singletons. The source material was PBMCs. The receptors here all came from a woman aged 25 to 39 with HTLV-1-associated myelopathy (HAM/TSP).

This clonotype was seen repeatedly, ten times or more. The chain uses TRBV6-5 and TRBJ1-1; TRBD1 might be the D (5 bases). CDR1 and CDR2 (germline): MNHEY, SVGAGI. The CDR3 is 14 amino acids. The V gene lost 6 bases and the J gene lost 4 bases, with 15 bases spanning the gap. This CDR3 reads CASRTTDRGTEAFF. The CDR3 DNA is TGTGCCAGCAGGACGACCGACAGAGGCACTGAAGCTTTCTTT.

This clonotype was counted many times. CDR3 bases: TGCAGTGCTAGAGATGACAGGGCCACTTACGAGCAGTACTTC. This sequence encodes CSARDDRATYEQYF. The chain employs TRBV20-1 and TRBJ2-7; TRBD1 matches 7 bases. The V gene end was trimmed by 0 bases and the J gene end by 4 bases; junction bases not matched to a gene: 6. The CDR3 is made up of 14 amino acids. Germline CDR1 reads DFQATT; CDR2 reads SNEGSKA (reference sequence).

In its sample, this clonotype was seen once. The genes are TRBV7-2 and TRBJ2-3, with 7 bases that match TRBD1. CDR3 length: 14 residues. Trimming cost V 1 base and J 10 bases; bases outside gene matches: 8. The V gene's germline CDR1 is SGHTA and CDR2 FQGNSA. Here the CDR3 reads CASSLDLSQGSQYF. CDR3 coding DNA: TGTGCCAGCAGCTTAGATTTGTCACAGGGGTCGCAGTATTTT.

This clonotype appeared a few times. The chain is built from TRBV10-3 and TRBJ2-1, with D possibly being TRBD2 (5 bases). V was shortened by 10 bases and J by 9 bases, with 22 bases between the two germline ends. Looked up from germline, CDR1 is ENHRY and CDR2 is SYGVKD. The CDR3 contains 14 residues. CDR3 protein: CATRFSDLSVEQFF. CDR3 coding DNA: TGTGCCACCCGGTTTTCGGACTTATCAGTTGAGCAGTTCTTC.

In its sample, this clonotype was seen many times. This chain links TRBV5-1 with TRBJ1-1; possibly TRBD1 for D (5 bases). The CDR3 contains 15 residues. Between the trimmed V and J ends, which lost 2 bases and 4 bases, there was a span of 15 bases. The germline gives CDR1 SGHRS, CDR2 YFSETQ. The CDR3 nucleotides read TGCGCCAGCAGCTTTGCAGTGGGGGGAGGCACTGAAGCTTTCTTT. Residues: CASSFAVGGGTEAFF.

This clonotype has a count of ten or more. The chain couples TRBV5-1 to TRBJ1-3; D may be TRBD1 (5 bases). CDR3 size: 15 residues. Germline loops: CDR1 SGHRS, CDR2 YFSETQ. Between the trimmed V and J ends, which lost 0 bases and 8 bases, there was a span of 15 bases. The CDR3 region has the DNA TGCGCCAGCAGCTTGGCTGTGAGGGACCTTGACACCATATATTTT. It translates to CASSLAVRDLDTIYF. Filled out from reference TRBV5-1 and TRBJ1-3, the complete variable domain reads KAGVTQTPRYLIKTRGQQVTLSCSPISGHRSVSWYQQTPGQGLQFLFEYFSETQRNKGNFPGRFSGRQFSNSRSEMNVSTLELGDSALYLCASSLAVRDLDTIYFGEGSWLTVV.

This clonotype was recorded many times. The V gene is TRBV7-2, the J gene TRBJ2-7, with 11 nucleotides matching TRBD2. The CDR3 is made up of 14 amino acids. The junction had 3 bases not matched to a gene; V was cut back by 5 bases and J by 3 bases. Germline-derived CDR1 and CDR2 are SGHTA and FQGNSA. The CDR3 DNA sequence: TGTGCCAGCAGCCCGGGGACTAGCGGCTACGAGCAGTACTTC. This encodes CASSPGTSGYEQYF.

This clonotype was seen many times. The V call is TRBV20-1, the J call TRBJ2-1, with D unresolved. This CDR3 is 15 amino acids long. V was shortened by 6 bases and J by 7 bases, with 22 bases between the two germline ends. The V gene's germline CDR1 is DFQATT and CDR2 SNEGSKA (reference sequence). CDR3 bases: TGCAGTGCCAGACCCATAGGGAATCCTCAGAATGAGCAGTTCTTC. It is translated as CSARPIGNPQNEQFF.

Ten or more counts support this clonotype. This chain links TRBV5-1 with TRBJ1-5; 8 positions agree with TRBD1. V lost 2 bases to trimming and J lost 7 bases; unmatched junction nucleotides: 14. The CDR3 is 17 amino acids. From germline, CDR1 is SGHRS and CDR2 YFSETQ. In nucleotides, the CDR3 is TGCGCCAGCAGCTTAAGGACAGGGAGAAGTCTAGGCCAGCCCCAGCATTTT. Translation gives CASSLRTGRSLGQPQHF.